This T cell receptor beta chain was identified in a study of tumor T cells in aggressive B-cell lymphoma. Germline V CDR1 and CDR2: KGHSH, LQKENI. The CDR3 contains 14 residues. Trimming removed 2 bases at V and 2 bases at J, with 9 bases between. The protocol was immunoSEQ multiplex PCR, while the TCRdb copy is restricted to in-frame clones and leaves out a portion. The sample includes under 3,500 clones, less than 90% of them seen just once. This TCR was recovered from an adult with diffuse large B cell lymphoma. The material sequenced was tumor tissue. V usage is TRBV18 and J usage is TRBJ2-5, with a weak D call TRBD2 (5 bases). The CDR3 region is CASSPLGRQETQYF. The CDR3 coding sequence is TGTGCCAGCTCACCATTGGGGAGACAAGAGACCCAGTACTTC.